The clone carrying this TCR beta chain has just a few counts. The data stem from a study of T cells in Graves' hyperthyroidism and ophthalmopathy. In making diagnoses, clinical symptoms, serum thyroxine and TRAb, thyroid ultrasound and orbital computed tomography were all used. Germline lookup yields CDR1 LNHDA and CDR2 SQIVND (reference sequence). CDR3 length: 15 residues. Trimming pared 3 bases from V and 8 bases from J, leaving 17 bases between. Template material for amplifying TCR beta CDR3 regions consisted of RNA transcripts. The HTBI set primed first-round TCR CDR3 RT-PCR. One entry per CDR3 protein results from TCRdb running MiXCR on the multiplex PCR reads. This table has 500,000 to 800,000 distinct CDR3 sequences, 13% to 15% appearing once.

This sequence was found in a woman aged 50 to 60 with Graves' ophthalmopathy. This chain connects TRBV19 to TRBJ2-1; possible D gene TRBD2, 5 bases. Sequenced sample: blood. The CDR3 spells CASSIGIANSDEQFF. The DNA of the CDR3 is TGTGCCAGTAGTATCGGGATAGCGAACTCAGATGAGCAGTTCTTC.